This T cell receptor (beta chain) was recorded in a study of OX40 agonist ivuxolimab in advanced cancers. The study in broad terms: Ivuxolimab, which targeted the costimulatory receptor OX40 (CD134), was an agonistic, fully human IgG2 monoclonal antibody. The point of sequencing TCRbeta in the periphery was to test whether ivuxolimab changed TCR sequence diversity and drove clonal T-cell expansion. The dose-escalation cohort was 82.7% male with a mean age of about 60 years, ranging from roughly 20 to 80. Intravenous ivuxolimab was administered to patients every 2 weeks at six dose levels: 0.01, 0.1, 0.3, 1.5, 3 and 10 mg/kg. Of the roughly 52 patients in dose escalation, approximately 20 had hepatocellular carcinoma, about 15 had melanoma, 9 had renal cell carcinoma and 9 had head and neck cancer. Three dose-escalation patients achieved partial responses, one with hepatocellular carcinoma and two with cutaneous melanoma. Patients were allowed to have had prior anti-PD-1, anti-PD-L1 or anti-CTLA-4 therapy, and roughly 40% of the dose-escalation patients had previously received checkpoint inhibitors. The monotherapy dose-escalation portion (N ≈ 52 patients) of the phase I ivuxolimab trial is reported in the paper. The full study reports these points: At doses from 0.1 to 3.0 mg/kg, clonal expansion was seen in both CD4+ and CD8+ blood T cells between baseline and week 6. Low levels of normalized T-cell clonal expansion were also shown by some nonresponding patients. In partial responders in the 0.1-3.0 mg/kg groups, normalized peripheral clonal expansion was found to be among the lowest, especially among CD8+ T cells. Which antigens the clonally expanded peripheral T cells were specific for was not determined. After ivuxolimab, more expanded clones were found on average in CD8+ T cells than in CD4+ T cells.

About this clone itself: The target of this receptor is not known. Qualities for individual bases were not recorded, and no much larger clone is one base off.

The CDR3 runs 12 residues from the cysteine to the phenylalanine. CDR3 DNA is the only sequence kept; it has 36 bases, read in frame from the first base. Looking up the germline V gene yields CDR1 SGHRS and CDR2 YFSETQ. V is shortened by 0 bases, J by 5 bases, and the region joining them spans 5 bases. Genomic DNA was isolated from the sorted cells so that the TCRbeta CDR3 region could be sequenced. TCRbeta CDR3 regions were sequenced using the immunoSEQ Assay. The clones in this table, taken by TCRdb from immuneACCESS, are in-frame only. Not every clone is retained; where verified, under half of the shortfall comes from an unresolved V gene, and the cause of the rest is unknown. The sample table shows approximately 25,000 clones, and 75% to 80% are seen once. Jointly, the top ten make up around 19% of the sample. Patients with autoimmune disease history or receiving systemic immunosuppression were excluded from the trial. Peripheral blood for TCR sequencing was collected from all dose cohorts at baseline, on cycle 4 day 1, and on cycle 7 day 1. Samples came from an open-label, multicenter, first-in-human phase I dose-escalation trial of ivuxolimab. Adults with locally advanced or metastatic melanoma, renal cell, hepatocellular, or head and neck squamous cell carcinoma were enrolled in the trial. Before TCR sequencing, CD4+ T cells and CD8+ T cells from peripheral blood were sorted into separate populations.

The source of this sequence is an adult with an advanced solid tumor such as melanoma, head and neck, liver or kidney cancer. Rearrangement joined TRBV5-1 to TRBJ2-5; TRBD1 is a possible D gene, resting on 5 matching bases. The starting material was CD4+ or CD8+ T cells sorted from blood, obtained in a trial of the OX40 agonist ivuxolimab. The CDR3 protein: CASSLEGETQYF. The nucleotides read TGCGCCAGCAGCTTGGAGGGGGAGACCCAGTACTTC.